This T cell receptor beta chain was captured by sequencing in a study of tumor-infiltrating lymphocytes in primary liver carcinoma. The wider study: Productive TCRbeta read yields ran from roughly 3.65 to 7.13 million per sample and were similar between tissues. Study results and limitations: With p = 0.039, the top-250-clone fraction in tumors significantly exceeded that in blood.

This clonotype was recorded once. Its target is unknown. At one of its ends the junction is not consistent with the germline gene, which may arise from a read error. Constant-region priming of roughly 500 ng total RNA yielded TCR beta cDNA. Library construction for TCR beta comprised three nested multiplex PCR rounds performed with slightly modified ARM-PCR. Forward primers for TRBV1-TRBV30 and a C-beta reverse primer served the first two PCR rounds, at approximately 10 cycles each. From the multiplex PCR reads, TCRdb called clonotypes with MiXCR, one entry per CDR3 protein. The sample lists fewer than 85,000 distinct CDR3 sequences; around 66% were seen once. The germline V gene encodes CDR1 SEHNR and CDR2 FQNEAQ (reference sequence). CDR3 size: 15 residues. From roughly 21-30 mg of unsorted bulk tissue, DNA and RNA were co-extracted together.

Sequencing input: tumor-adjacent normal liver tissue. The chain carries TRBV7-9 and TRBJ2-1; D might be TRBD1 (5 bases). The source of this sequence is a man aged 40-50 years with primary liver carcinoma and hepatitis B virus infection. The CDR3 coding sequence is TGTGCCAGCAGTGACAGTTTATCGGAAAACAATGAGCTGTTCTTC. Protein product: CASSDSLSENNELFF.